These 13 T cell receptor beta chains were all obtained from the same sample, sequenced in a study of CD8 T cells in ankylosing spondylitis (TCRdb year 2017). The method was 5' RACE. This sample was sequenced with an Illumina HiSeq 2500. The raw public reads went through TCRdb reprocessing: fastp at Q25, MiXCR clone calling, in-frame beta chains kept. Rows with one shared CDR3 protein collapse into an entry with the most common genes and DNA. This sample is represented by 180,000 or so distinct CDR3 sequences; approximately 10% of them were singletons. Around 29% of the sample is taken by the ten largest. Sample: blood, either unsorted or a sorted T cell fraction (not recorded which). These receptor sequences come from a male donor with ankylosing spondylitis or in good health (not recorded which).

This clonotype showed up many times. The chain uses TRBV5-1 and TRBJ1-1; D gene unclear. Germline-derived CDR1 and CDR2 are SGHRS and YFSETQ. The V and J ends lost 4 bases and 1 base respectively, with 14 bases between them. This CDR3 has 15 residues. DNA of the CDR3: TGCGCCAGCAGCGCAAGCGCATATGCGAACACTGAAGCTTTCTTT. Encoded protein: CASSASAYANTEAFF.

As regards this clonotype: A single base separates this from a much larger clone, so it may be a read error. The rearrangement joins TRBV29-1 to TRBJ2-1; 9 nucleotides agree with TRBD2. This CDR3 region has 15 residues. The germline CDR1 and CDR2 sequences are SQVTM and ANQGSEA. In nucleotides, the CDR3 is TGCAGCGTAAAAGGCGGGGGGGCCCACTACAATGAGCAGCTCTTC. This sequence encodes CSVKGGGAHYNEQLF.

This chain joins TRBV12-3 or TRBV12-4 and TRBJ2-6, with D unresolved. This CDR3 is 13 amino acids long. Trimming removed 6 bases from V and 2 bases from J, with 5 bases in between. The CDR3 here is CASRRPGANVLTF. The CDR3 nucleotides read TGTGCCAGCAGGCGACCTGGGGCCAACGTCCTGACTTTC.

This clonotype was counted a few times. V and J are TRBV3-1 and TRBJ2-3; tentative D call: TRBD2 (6 bases). V shed 4 bases and J shed 4 bases, with 18 bases lying between them. Germline loops: CDR1 LGHDT, CDR2 YNNKEL (reference sequence). The CDR3 contains 16 residues. In nucleotides, the CDR3 is TGTGCCAGCAGCCGAAACGACGGAGGGGTAGCAGATACGCAGTATTTT. As protein: CASSRNDGGVADTQYF.

This clonotype was observed a handful of times. The chain joins TRBV7-2 to TRBJ1-1, with D perhaps matching TRBD1 (5 bases). Germline-derived CDR1 and CDR2 are SGHTA and FQGNSA. The CDR3 extends over 15 amino acids. The ends were cut back, 1 base at V and 5 bases at J, with 14 bases in the middle. The DNA of the CDR3 is TGTGCCAGCAGCTTAGAGCCGGGGCCGGATACTGAAGCTTTCTTT. This encodes CASSLEPGPDTEAFF. The variable domain in full, with the rest retrieved from reference TRBV7-2 and TRBJ1-1, is GAGVSQSPSNKVTEKGKDVELRCDPISGHTALYWYRQSLGQGLEFLIYFQGNSAPDKSGLPSDRFSAERTGGSVSTLTIQRTQQEDSAVYLCASSLEPGPDTEAFFGQGTRLTVV.

This clonotype came up many times. The V call is TRBV5-1, the J call TRBJ2-7, with D uncertain. CDR1 and CDR2 from the germline V gene are SGHRS and YFSETQ. CDR3 size: 12 residues. V lost 4 bases, J lost 5 bases, and 10 bases lay in between. This chain's CDR3 is CASSRTRDEQYF. CDR3 in DNA: TGCGCCAGCAGCAGAACGCGCGACGAGCAGTACTTC. Full variable domain (missing parts from reference TRBV5-1 and TRBJ2-7): KAGVTQTPRYLIKTRGQQVTLSCSPISGHRSVSWYQQTPGQGLQFLFEYFSETQRNKGNFPGRFSGRQFSNSRSEMNVSTLELGDSALYLCASSRTRDEQYFGPGTRLTVT.

This clonotype was counted ten times or more. The rearrangement uses TRBV10-2 and TRBJ1-3; D gene unclear. The V end was cut by 0 bases, the J end by 4 bases, with 7 bases between. Germline values: CDR1 WSHSY, CDR2 SAAADI. The length of the CDR3 is 14 residues. This CDR3 is CASSESRGGNTIYF. The CDR3 DNA reads as TGCGCCAGCAGTGAGTCCAGAGGGGGAAACACCATATATTTT.

The chain has TRBV11-2 and TRBJ1-2; no reliable D call. V dropped 4 bases and J dropped 2 bases, with 14 bases sitting between them. Germline lookup yields CDR1 SGHAT and CDR2 FQNNGV. The CDR3 spans 15 residues. CDR3 region: CASSSRGRENYGYTF. The CDR3 coding sequence is TGTGCCAGCAGCTCCCGAGGGAGGGAAAACTATGGCTACACCTTC.

This clonotype has more than one count but fewer than ten. The chain uses TRBV28 and TRBJ1-5, with 7 bases aligning to TRBD1. Germline-derived CDR1 and CDR2 are MDHEN and SYDVKM. The CDR3 runs 14 residues. After removal of 5 bases from V and 4 bases from J, the junction contained 5 bases not matched to a gene. This CDR3 reads CASSAGTANQPQHF. CDR3 sequence (DNA): TGTGCCAGCAGTGCCGGGACAGCTAATCAGCCCCAGCATTTT.

This clonotype showed up just a few times. The CDR3 nucleotides read TGTGCCAGCAGCCCACAGGAGGACAGGGGGCGTGGGACTGAAGCTTTCTTT. Translation gives CASSPQEDRGRGTEAFF. The chain joins TRBV7-9 to TRBJ1-1; 11 bases agree with TRBD1. CDR1 and CDR2 (germline): SEHNR, FQNEAQ (reference sequence). After removal of 5 bases from V and 5 bases from J, the junction contained 13 bases not matched to a gene. The CDR3 sequence is 17 residues long. The complete variable domain, with remaining parts taken from reference TRBV7-9 and TRBJ1-1, reads DTGVSQNPRHKITKRGQNVTFRCDPISEHNRLYWYRQTLGQGPEFLTYFQNEAQLEKSRLLSDRFSAERPKGSFSTLEIQRTEQGDSAMYLCASSPQEDRGRGTEAFFGQGTRLTVV.

This clonotype was picked up a small number of times. The chain has TRBV12-3 or TRBV12-4 and TRBJ2-2; maybe TRBD1 (5 bases). Trimming removed 7 bases at V and 6 bases at J, with 18 bases between. This CDR3 has 15 residues. The CDR3 reads CASTSGIQRSGELFF. The CDR3 nucleotides read TGTGCCAGCACCTCAGGGATTCAGAGGTCCGGGGAGCTGTTTTTT.

This clonotype showed up many times. J is TRBJ1-1 and V is TRBV5-1; D might be TRBD1 (5 bases). The length of the CDR3 is 14 residues. CDR1 is SGHRS, CDR2 YFSETQ, per germline. Deletions cut 1 base from V and 1 base from J, with 8 bases between. The CDR3 region has the DNA TGCGCCAGCAGCTTGTTACAGGCGAACACTGAAGCTTTCTTT. This sequence encodes CASSLLQANTEAFF. The full variable domain, in which reference TRBV5-1 and TRBJ1-1 provide the parts outside the CDR3, is KAGVTQTPRYLIKTRGQQVTLSCSPISGHRSVSWYQQTPGQGLQFLFEYFSETQRNKGNFPGRFSGRQFSNSRSEMNVSTLELGDSALYLCASSLLQANTEAFFGQGTRLTVV.

This sequence joins TRBV11-2 and TRBJ2-1; TRBD2 matches 11 bases. J gave up 7 bases and V 6 bases, and 14 bases lay outside the gene matches. CDR1 SGHAT and CDR2 FQNNGV come from the germline V gene. This CDR3 comprises 17 residues. The CDR3 DNA reads as TGTGCCAGCAGACCAACGGGGGTAGCGGGAGGGCAGAATGAGCAGTTCTTC. It is translated as CASRPTGVAGGQNEQFF.